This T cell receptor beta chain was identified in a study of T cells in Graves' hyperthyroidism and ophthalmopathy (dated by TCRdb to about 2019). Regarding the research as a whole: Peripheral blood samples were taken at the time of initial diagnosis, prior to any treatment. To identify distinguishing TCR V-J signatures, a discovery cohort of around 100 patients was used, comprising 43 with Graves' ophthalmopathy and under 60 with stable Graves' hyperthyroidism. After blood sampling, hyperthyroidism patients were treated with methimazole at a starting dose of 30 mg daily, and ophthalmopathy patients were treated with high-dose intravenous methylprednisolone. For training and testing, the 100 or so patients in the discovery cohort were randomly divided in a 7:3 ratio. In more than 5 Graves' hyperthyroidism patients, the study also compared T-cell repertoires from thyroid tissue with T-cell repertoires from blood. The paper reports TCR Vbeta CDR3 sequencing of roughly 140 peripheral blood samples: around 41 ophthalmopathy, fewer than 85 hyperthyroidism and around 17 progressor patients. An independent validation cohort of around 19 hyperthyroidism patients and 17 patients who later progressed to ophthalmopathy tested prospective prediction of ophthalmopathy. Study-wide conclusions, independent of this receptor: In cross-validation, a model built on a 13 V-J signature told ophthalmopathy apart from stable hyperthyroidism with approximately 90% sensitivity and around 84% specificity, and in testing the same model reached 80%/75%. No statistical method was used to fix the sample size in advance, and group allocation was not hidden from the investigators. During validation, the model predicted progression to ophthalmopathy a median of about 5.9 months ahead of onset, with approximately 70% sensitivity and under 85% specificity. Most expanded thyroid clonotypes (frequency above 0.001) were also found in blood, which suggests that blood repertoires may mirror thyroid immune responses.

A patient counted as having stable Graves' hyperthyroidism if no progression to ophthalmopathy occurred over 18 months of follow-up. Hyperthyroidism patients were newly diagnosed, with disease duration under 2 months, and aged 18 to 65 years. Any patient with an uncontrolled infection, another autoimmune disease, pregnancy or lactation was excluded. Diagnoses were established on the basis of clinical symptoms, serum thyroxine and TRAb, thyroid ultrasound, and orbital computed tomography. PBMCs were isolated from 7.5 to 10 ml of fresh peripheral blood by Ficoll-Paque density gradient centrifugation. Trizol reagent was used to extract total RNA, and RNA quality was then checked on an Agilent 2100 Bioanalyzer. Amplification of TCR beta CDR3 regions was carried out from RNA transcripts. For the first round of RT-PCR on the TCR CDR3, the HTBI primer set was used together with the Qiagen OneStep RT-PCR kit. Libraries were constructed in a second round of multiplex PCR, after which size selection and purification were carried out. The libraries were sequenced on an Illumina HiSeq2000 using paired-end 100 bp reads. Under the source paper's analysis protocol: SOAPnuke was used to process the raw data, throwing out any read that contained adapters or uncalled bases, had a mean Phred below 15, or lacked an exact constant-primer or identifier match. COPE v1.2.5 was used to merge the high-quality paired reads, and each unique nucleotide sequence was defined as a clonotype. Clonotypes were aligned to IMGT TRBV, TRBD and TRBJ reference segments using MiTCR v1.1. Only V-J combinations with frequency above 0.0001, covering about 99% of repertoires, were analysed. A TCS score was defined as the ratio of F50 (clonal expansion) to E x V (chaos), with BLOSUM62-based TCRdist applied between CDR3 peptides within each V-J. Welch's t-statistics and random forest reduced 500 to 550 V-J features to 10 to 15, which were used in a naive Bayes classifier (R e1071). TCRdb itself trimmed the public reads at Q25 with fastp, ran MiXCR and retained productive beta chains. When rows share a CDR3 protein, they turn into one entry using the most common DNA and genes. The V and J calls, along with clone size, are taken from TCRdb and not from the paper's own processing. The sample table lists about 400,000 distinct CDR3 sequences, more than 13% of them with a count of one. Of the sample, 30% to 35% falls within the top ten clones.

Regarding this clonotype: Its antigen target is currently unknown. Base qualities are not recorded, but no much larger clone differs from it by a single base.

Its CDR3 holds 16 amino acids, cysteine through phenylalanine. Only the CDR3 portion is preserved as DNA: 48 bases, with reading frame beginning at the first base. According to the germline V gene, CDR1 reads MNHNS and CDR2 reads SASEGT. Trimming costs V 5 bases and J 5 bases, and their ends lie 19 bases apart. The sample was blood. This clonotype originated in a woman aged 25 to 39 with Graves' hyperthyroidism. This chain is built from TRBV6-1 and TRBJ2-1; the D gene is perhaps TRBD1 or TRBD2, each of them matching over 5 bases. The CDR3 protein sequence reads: CASSRRPGRANNEQFF. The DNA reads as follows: TGTGCCAGCAGTAGGCGGCCGGGACGCGCAAACAATGAGCAGTTCTTC.